This T cell receptor beta chain was found in a study of blood T cell repertoires in COVID-19. Across the study: COVID-19 samples collected from the United States, Italy and Spain covered acute and convalescent phases.

V lost 10 bases, J lost 3 bases, and 18 bases lay in between. Germline loops: CDR1 SGHKS, CDR2 YYEKEE (reference sequence). This CDR3 is built from 14 residues. Authors' analysis steps: Nucleated cell counts were estimated from reference gene primer amplification. Profiled with immunoSEQ multiplex PCR; TCRdb holds only in-frame clones, not every one. From that table come the V and J calls and clone size; the DNA was used to work out D and trimming. There are about 300,000 clones in the sample; around 86% occur only once, and about 4% lies in the top ten. The specimen was PBMCs or T cells enriched from blood (not recorded which). The V and J genes are TRBV5-5 and TRBJ2-3; tentatively, D is TRBD1 (5 bases). The receptor was isolated from a man aged 25 to 40 who had recovered from COVID-19. CDR3 loop: CAAQQGGLTDTQYF. DNA for the CDR3: TGTGCCGCCCAGCAGGGCGGTTTGACAGATACGCAGTATTTT. The full variable domain, in which reference TRBV5-5 and TRBJ2-3 provide the parts outside the CDR3, is DAGVTQSPTHLIKTRGQQVTLRCSPISGHKSVSWYQQVLGQGPQFIFQYYEKEERGRGNFPDRFSARQFPNYSSELNVNALLLGDSALYLCAAQQGGLTDTQYFGPGTRLTVL.